What follows are 5 T cell receptor beta chains derived from one specimen sequenced in a study of T cells in Graves' hyperthyroidism and ophthalmopathy. Researchers amplified the TCR beta CDR3 regions from RNA transcripts. HTBI primers were the set used in a first-round RT-PCR of the TCR CDR3. TCRdb itself ran the multiplex PCR reads through MiXCR, one entry per CDR3 protein. This sample yields hundreds of thousands of distinct CDR3 sequences, of which 12% to 15% are seen a single time; about a tenth belongs to the top ten. The sample consisted of blood. These receptors were obtained from a woman aged 18 to 35 with Graves' hyperthyroidism.

This clonotype was recorded a few times. The V and J genes are TRBV20-1 and TRBJ2-7; 8 positions match TRBD2. Germline V lookup: CDR1 DFQATT, CDR2 SNEGSKA (reference sequence). This CDR3 spans 13 amino acids. V gave up 6 bases and J gave up 2 bases; unmatched junction bases: 6. CDR3 sequence reads: CSAPTSGTYEQYF. The CDR3 nucleotides read TGCAGTGCGCCTACTAGCGGAACCTACGAGCAGTACTTC.

In this sample, this clonotype turned up many times. The chain recombines TRBV28 with TRBJ2-7; D remains unclear. Germline V gene data show CDR1 as MDHEN and CDR2 as SYDVKM. The V end was cut by 5 bases, the J end by 1 base, with 12 bases between. The CDR3 is made up of 14 amino acids. The CDR3 sequence: CASSPLGKSYEQYF. The CDR3 DNA reads TGTGCCAGCAGTCCCCTGGGGAAGTCCTACGAGCAGTACTTC. Drawing the rest from reference TRBV28 and TRBJ2-7, the complete variable domain is DVKVTQSSRYLVKRTGEKVFLECVQDMDHENMFWYRQDPGLGLRLIYFSYDVKMKEKGDIPEGYSVSREKKERFSLILESASTNQTSMYLCASSPLGKSYEQYFGPGTRLTVT.

The chain carries TRBV4-1 and TRBJ1-2; perhaps TRBD1 as D (5 bases). Per germline, CDR1 MGHRA and CDR2 YSYEKL. Trimming stripped 2 bases from V and 8 bases from J, with 9 bases between. The CDR3 has 12 amino acids. CDR3 protein: CASSQRGRGYTF. CDR3 bases: TGCGCCAGCAGCCAAAGGGGCCGGGGCTACACCTTC.

Ten or more counts support this clonotype. This chain links TRBV7-9 with TRBJ2-3, with 15 bases matching TRBD2. V shed 3 bases, J shed 5 bases, and the junction held 3 bases outside the gene matches. CDR1 and CDR2 from the germline V gene are SEHNR and FQNEAQ (reference sequence). The CDR3 is 16 residues long. The CDR3 nucleotides read TGTGCCAGCAGCTTGGGACTAGCGGGAGGCAGAGATACGCAGTATTTT. It specifies CASSLGLAGGRDTQYF.

CDR3 region: CAINPGRALEAEQYF. Here the CDR3 DNA reads TGTGCCATCAACCCAGGTAGGGCTCTTGAGGCCGAGCAGTACTTC. The gene calls are TRBV10-3 and TRBJ2-7; the D is unclear. V was shortened by 7 bases and J by 6 bases, with 22 bases between the two germline ends. The CDR3 consists of 15 residues. Germline CDR1 is ENHRY and CDR2 is SYGVKD.